The next 10 T cell receptor beta chains were all read from a single sample in a study of CXCR3-negative and CXCR3-positive naive CD8 T cells. UMI-labeled 5' RACE yielded the TRB cDNA libraries. TCRdb reprocessed the 5' RACE reads; each CDR3 protein has one entry and no DNA is given. Recorded for this sample: about 9,000 distinct CDR3 sequences. Sequencing input: naive CXCR3- CD8+ T cells from blood. Subset in this sample: CD45RO-CCR7+CD27+CD95- naive CD8+ T cells lacking CXCR3 (TNR3-). The receptors were gathered from a human donor in good health. Some clones in this sample may be carry-over from other donors' samples.

The V call is TRBV29-1, the J call TRBJ2-7. CDR1 SQVTM and CDR2 ANQGSEA come from the germline V gene. This CDR3 is built from 14 residues. The CDR3 spells CSVEDQNSSYEQYF.

Frequency places this clonotype as medium-sized. The chain links TRBV6-2 or TRBV6-3 to TRBJ1-1. Germline V gene lookup returns CDR1 MNHEY and CDR2 SVGEGT. The CDR3 spans 15 residues. CDR3 loop: CASSSPPLMNTEAFF.

This clonotype is labeled medium-sized based on frequency. The V gene is TRBV7-9, the J gene TRBJ2-7; TCRdb's D call of TRBD1 is untestable without DNA. This CDR3 has 15 amino acids. Germline CDR1 reads SEHNR; CDR2 reads FQNEAQ (reference sequence). CDR3 sequence: CASSFYGTGGYEQYF.

The chain couples TRBV29-1 to TRBJ1-2. The CDR3 loop spans 11 amino acids. Germline CDR1 SQVTM, CDR2 ANQGSEA. The chain's CDR3 is CSVVSLYGYTF.

This chain uses TRBV4-3 with TRBJ2-1; checking the TCRdb D call of TRBD2 is not possible without DNA. Germline V CDR1 and CDR2: LGHNA, YSLEER. The CDR3 totals 15 residues. CDR3: CASSLRETSYNEQFF.

CDR3 sequence reads: CSVATGNTEAFF. The chain combines TRBV29-1 with TRBJ1-1; TCRdb calls TRBD1, which cannot be checked without DNA. Per germline, CDR1 SQVTM and CDR2 ANQGSEA. The CDR3 covers 12 residues.

The rearrangement uses TRBV11-3 and TRBJ2-7. This CDR3 spans 15 amino acids. Germline CDR1 SGHNT, CDR2 YENEEA. The CDR3 sequence is CASSEHQDVGYEQYF.

Frequency places this clonotype as medium-sized (0.01 to 0.1%). The CDR3 spells CASSQDPTSGNEQFF. The chain combines TRBV4-1 with TRBJ2-1; TCRdb's D call, TRBD2, is unchecked because there is no DNA. CDR3 size: 15 residues. The V gene's germline CDR1 is MGHRA and CDR2 YSYEKL.

This clonotype is classed as medium-sized by frequency. The gene calls are TRBV20-1 and TRBJ2-3; TCRdb returns TRBD1, unconfirmable since there is no DNA. The CDR3 consists of 15 residues. CDR1 and CDR2 from the germline V gene are DFQATT and SNEGSKA (reference sequence). The CDR3 region is CSAQGGTGLADTQYF.

The CDR3 is CASSSAYMDEKLFF. This chain uses TRBV19 with TRBJ1-4. Germline V gene data show CDR1 as LNHDA and CDR2 as SQIVND (reference sequence). The CDR3 sequence is 14 residues long.